This TCR beta chain was sequenced for a study of T cell responses to AZD1222 COVID-19 vaccine. Data came from immunoSEQ multiplex PCR; TCRdb stores just in-frame clones and leaves some out. This sample has roughly 110,000 clones, with more than 65% found just once. This clone was seen more than once but under ten times. With 2 bases clipped from V and 4 bases from J, the junction kept 18 bases outside the gene matches. Germline assignment: CDR1 MNHEY and CDR2 SVGEGT. This CDR3 has 19 residues. The rearrangement joins TRBV6-2 or TRBV6-3 to TRBJ2-5; 8 nucleotides agree with TRBD2. This sequence originates from an adult in good health. The sequenced sample was peripheral blood, obtained on day 0 of AZD1222 vaccination. CDR3 region: CASSYGRQVQREFGETQYF. CDR3 bases: TGTGCCAGCAGTTACGGGCGACAGGTTCAGCGGGAGTTCGGAGAGACCCAGTACTTC.